This T cell receptor (beta chain) is from a study of blood T cells in healthy people across ages. About the research overall: For every two T cells, template switching captured about one barcoded beta molecule.

The V gene lost 0 bases and the J gene lost 1 base, with 10 bases spanning the gap. CDR3 length: 15 residues. Germline V CDR1 and CDR2: LGHDT, YNNKEL (reference sequence). General study points: The study found TCR beta diversity correlated strongly with naive T cell percentage.

A remark on this clonotype: Its antigen is unidentified. Given a much more abundant clone one base away, this may be a read error.

It was with a sample-barcoded 5' primer and a J-beta primer mix that a second PCR of roughly 7 to 12 cycles was run. Through a template-switch adaptor with 12 random nucleotides, each cDNA molecule received a tag. TCRdb analysed the 5' RACE reads with MiXCR anew, one entry per CDR3 protein. Of around 1,500,000 distinct CDR3 sequences in the sample, under 30% were seen once. V gene TRBV3-1 combines with J gene TRBJ2-7; a possible D gene is TRBD2 (5 bases). Sequencing was performed on blood. The sequence was collected from a woman aged 30 to 39 in good health. The CDR3 DNA is TGTGCCAGCAGCCAAGAGGAGGAACGGTCCTACGAGCAGTACTTC. This codes for CASSQEEERSYEQYF.